This record covers a single T cell receptor (beta chain). The record originates from a study of blood T cell repertoires in COVID-19. TCRdb keeps only in-frame clones here, not all; method: immunoSEQ multiplex PCR. The data contain 20,000 to 25,000 clones, roughly four fifths of them singletons. The sequencing sample was made of peripheral blood. This TCR came from a human donor in a cohort sampled during active or convalescent COVID-19.

CDR3 region: CASTGLAGAHETQYF. In nucleotides, the CDR3 is TGTGCCAGCACGGGACTAGCGGGAGCCCACGAGACCCAGTACTTC. The chain is built from TRBV2 and TRBJ2-5; 14 bases agree with TRBD2. The V gene's germline CDR1 is SNHLY and CDR2 FYNNEI. The CDR3 totals 15 residues. Trimming removed 7 bases from V and 5 bases from J; junction bases left unmatched: 6.